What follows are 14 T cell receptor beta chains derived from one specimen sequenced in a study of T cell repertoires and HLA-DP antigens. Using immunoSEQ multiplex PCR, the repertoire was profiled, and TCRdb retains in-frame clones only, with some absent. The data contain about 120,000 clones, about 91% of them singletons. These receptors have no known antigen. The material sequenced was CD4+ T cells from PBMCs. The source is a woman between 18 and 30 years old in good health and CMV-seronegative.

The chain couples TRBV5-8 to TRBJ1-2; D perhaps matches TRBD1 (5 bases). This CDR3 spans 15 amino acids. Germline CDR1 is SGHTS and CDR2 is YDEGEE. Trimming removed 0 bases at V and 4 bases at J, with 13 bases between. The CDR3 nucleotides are TGTGCCAGCAGCTTGGGGGCAGGGATGGGCTATGGCTACACCTTC. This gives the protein CASSLGAGMGYGYTF.

CDR3 sequence reads: CASSLRRADTQYF. CDR3 sequence (DNA): TGTGCCAGCAGCTTAAGAAGGGCAGATACGCAGTATTTT. V and J are TRBV7-3 and TRBJ2-3; D unclear. This CDR3 region has 13 residues. The V end was cut by 1 base, the J end by 4 bases, with 6 bases between. Per the germline V gene, CDR1 is SGHTA and CDR2 is FQGTGA.

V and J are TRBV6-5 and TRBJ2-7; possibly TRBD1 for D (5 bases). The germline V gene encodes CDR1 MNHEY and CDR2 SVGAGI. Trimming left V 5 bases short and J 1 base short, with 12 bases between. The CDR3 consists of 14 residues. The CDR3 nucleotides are TGTGCCAGCAGTCCTATGCAGGGTTCCTACGAGCAGTACGTC. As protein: CASSPMQGSYEQYV.

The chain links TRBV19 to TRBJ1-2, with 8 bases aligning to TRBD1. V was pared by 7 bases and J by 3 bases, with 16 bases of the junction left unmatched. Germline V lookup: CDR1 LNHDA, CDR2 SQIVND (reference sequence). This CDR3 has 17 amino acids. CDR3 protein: CASTLGQGAPRHYGYTF. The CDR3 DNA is TGTGCCAGTACCCTCGGGCAGGGGGCTCCCCGCCACTATGGCTACACCTTC.

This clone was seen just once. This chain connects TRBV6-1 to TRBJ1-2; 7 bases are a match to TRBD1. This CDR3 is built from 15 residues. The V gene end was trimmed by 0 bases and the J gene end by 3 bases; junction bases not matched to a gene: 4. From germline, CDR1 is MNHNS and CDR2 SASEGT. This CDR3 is CASSEAPTGDYGYTF. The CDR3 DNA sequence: TGTGCCAGCAGTGAAGCACCTACAGGGGACTATGGCTACACCTTC.

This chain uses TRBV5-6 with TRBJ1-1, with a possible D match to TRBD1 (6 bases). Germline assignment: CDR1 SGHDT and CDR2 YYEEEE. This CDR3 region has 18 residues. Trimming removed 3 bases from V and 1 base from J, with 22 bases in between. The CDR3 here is CASSSSLRGHEANTEAFF. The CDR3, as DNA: TGTGCCAGCAGCTCTAGCCTCAGGGGCCACGAGGCGAACACTGAAGCTTTCTTT.

The CDR3 sequence: CASSEGEARLAGDTQYF. The DNA of the CDR3 is TGTGCCAGCAGTGAAGGCGAGGCGAGGTTAGCGGGAGATACGCAGTATTTT. This sequence joins TRBV2 and TRBJ2-3; 7 bases line up with TRBD2. Germline trimming cut 1 base from V and 5 bases from J; bases unmatched to any gene: 12. The CDR3 loop spans 17 amino acids. Germline CDR1 SNHLY, CDR2 FYNNEI.

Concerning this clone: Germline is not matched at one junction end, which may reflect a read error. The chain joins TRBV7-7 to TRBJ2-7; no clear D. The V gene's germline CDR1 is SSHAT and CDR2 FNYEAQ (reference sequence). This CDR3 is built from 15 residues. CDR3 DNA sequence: TGTGCTAGCAGCCCCGAACTAACAGCGTTTGACGAGCAGTACTTC. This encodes CASSPELTAFDEQYF.

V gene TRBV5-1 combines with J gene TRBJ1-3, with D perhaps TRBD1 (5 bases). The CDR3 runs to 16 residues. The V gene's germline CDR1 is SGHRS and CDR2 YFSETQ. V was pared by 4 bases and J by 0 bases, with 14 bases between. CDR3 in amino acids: CASSGWDPGSGNTIYF. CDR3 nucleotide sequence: TGCGCCAGCAGCGGCTGGGACCCAGGCTCTGGAAACACCATATATTTT.

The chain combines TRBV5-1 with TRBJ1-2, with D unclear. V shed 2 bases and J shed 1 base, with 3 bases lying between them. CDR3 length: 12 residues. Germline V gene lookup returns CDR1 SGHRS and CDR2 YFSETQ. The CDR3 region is CASSFNNYGYTF. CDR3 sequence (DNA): TGCGCCAGCAGCTTCAATAACTATGGCTACACCTTC.

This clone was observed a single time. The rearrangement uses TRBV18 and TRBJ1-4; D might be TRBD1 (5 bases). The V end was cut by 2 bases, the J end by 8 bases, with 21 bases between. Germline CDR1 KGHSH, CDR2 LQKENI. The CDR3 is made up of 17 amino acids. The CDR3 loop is CASSPTSDGAYGEKLFF. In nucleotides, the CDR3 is TGTGCCAGCTCACCAACTTCGGACGGGGCTTATGGGGAAAAACTGTTTTTT. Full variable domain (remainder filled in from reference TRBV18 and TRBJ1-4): NAGVMQNPRHLVRRRGQEARLRCSPMKGHSHVYWYRQLPEEGLKFMVYLQKENIIDESGMPKERFSAEFPKEGPSILRIQQVVRGDSAAYFCASSPTSDGAYGEKLFFGSGTQLSVL.

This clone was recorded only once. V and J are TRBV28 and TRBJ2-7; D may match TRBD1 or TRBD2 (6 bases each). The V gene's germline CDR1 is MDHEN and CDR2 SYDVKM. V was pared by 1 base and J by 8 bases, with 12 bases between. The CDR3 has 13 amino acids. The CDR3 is CASSLFGGGKQYV. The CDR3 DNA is TGTGCCAGCAGTTTATTCGGGGGCGGGAAGCAGTACGTC.

The CDR3 sequence: CASSLAGGGGYTF. CDR3 nucleotide sequence: TGCGCCAGCAGCTTGGCAGGCGGAGGAGGCTACACCTTC. The gene calls are TRBV5-1 and TRBJ1-2, with D unclear. Germline assignment: CDR1 SGHRS and CDR2 YFSETQ. The CDR3 has 13 amino acids. Trimming left V 0 bases short and J 8 bases short, with 11 bases between.

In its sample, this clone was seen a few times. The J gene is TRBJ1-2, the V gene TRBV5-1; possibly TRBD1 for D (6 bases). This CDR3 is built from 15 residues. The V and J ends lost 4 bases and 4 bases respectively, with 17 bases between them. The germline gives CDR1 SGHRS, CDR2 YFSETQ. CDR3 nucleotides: TGCGCCAGCAGCCGCAAAGGGGGGGAGGTCTATGGCTACACCTTC. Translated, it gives CASSRKGGEVYGYTF.